This TCR beta chain was profiled in a study of beta chain features in type 1 diabetes. Overall study results and limits: Type 1 diabetes patients showed fewer insertions and more deletions at VDJ junctions. Among all four CD4+ subsets, Type 1 diabetes patients had TCRB CDR3s that were moderately but significantly shorter. A potential influence of HLA type upon TCRB rearrangement remained unresolved herein.

The investigators reverse transcribed all of the isolated RNA, so they sequenced expressed TCRB transcripts. It was found that naive, central memory and regulatory T cell samples averaged about 3.57 million reads. Measured with immunoSEQ multiplex PCR; TCRdb has only the in-frame clones, and not every one. This sample has about 340,000 clones, with around 9.7% found just once. Regarding this clone: The target antigen is unknown.

Per the germline V gene, CDR1 is GTSNPN and CDR2 is SVGIG (reference sequence). With 3 bases removed from V and 3 bases from J, the gap between germline ends came to 10 bases. The CDR3 loop spans 13 amino acids. This sequence was found in a man younger than 40 with type 1 diabetes. The V and J genes are TRBV30 and TRBJ2-3; D is perhaps TRBD1 (7 bases). Sequenced input: central memory CD4+ T cells from blood. CDR3: CAWSQGGTDTQYF. The CDR3 DNA reads TGTGCCTGGAGCCAGGGGGGAACAGATACGCAGTATTTT.